Following are 14 T cell receptor beta chains from one sample sequenced in a study of CD8 T cells in ankylosing spondylitis. TCRdb processed the 5' RACE reads anew with MiXCR; each CDR3 protein has one entry. The sample lists 200,000 to 250,000 distinct CDR3 sequences; roughly a tenth were seen once. Sequencing was carried out using blood, either unsorted or a sorted T cell fraction (not recorded which). The receptors here all came from a male donor with ankylosing spondylitis or in good health (not recorded which).

This clonotype was detected ten times or more. This chain joins TRBV7-8 and TRBJ1-1; TRBD1 is a possible D gene (6 bases). This CDR3 comprises 16 residues. Trimming pared 1 base from V and 7 bases from J, leaving 19 bases between. The germline gives CDR1 SGHVS, CDR2 FQNEAQ. CDR3 bases: TGTGCCAGCAGCTTAGATGGAGGGGGATTACTCGTTGAAGCTTTCTTT. The encoded protein is CASSLDGGGLLVEAFF. The entire variable domain, with the rest obtained from reference TRBV7-8 and TRBJ1-1, is as follows: GAGVSQSPRYKVAKRGQDVALRCDPISGHVSLFWYQQALGQGPEFLTYFQNEAQLDKSGLPSDRFFAERPEGSVSTLKIQRTQQEDSAVYLCASSLDGGGLLVEAFFGQGTRLTVV.

The chain employs TRBV5-1 and TRBJ2-7; a weak D match, TRBD1 (5 bases). In germline, CDR1 is SGHRS, CDR2 YFSETQ. Trimming shortened V by 3 bases and J by 0 bases, and 13 bases separated the two germline ends. There are 15 residues in the CDR3. The DNA of the CDR3 is TGCGCCAGCAGCTGGAACTTCGACAGCTCCTACGAGCAGTACTTC. This codes for CASSWNFDSSYEQYF.

The genes are TRBV12-3 or TRBV12-4 and TRBJ2-7; TRBD1 matches 10 bases. The V gene end was trimmed by 8 bases and the J gene end by 6 bases; junction bases not matched to a gene: 10. CDR3 length: 14 amino acids. The DNA for the CDR3 is TGTGCCAGCGTAGGGACAGGGGATATGGTCGAGCAGTACTTC. As protein: CASVGTGDMVEQYF.

The table lists this clonotype with many counts. The V gene is TRBV11-2, the J gene TRBJ2-3; D gene unclear. This CDR3 is built from 14 residues. From germline, CDR1 is SGHAT and CDR2 FQNNGV. Trimming pared 7 bases from V and 1 base from J, leaving 12 bases between. This CDR3 reads CASTLLSRTDTQYF. The CDR3 region has the DNA TGTGCCAGCACGTTACTTAGCCGCACAGATACGCAGTATTTT.

The sample holds many counts of this clonotype. The chain employs TRBV20-1 and TRBJ2-3, with 8 bases aligning to TRBD1. Per the germline V gene, CDR1 is DFQATT and CDR2 is SNEGSKA (reference sequence). The CDR3 is made up of 16 amino acids. V dropped 5 bases and J dropped 0; count of bases not matched to a gene: 10. CDR3 amino acids: CSAAQTQGVSTDTQYF. The CDR3 DNA reads as TGCAGTGCTGCCCAAACACAGGGGGTAAGCACAGATACGCAGTATTTT.

This clonotype was counted many times. This chain links TRBV6-1 with TRBJ1-2; D remains unclear. CDR1 and CDR2 from the germline V gene are MNHNS and SASEGT. This CDR3 is 11 amino acids long. V was clipped by 2 bases and J by 8 bases, with 6 bases between them. The CDR3 DNA reads as TGTGCCAGCAGTGAATTCGGCGGCTACACCTTC. Its translation: CASSEFGGYTF.

This clonotype was counted at least ten times. The chain joins TRBV10-3 to TRBJ1-1, with D possibly being TRBD1 (6 bases). There are 15 residues in the CDR3. Germline V gene lookup returns CDR1 ENHRY and CDR2 SYGVKD. V was clipped by 6 bases and J by 12 bases, with 26 bases between them. CDR3: CAISVGGQDLGWTFF. CDR3 nucleotides: TGTGCCATCAGCGTAGGGGGTCAGGATCTCGGATGGACTTTCTTT.

The chain joins TRBV18 to TRBJ2-5; TRBD1 matches at 9 bases. The J segment lost 4 bases and the V segment lost 3 bases, leaving 12 bases of the junction unmatched. Germline lookup yields CDR1 KGHSH and CDR2 LQKENI. The CDR3 has 17 residues. As DNA, the CDR3 is TGTGCCAGCTCACCGGCCTTTGCCGGGACAGGGTTAGAGACCCAGTACTTC. This sequence encodes CASSPAFAGTGLETQYF. The entire variable domain, with the rest obtained from reference TRBV18 and TRBJ2-5, is as follows: NAGVMQNPRHLVRRRGQEARLRCSPMKGHSHVYWYRQLPEEGLKFMVYLQKENIIDESGMPKERFSAEFPKEGPSILRIQQVVRGDSAAYFCASSPAFAGTGLETQYFGPGTRLLVL.

Many counts were recorded for this clonotype. The chain joins TRBV5-1 to TRBJ1-4; unclear D gene. Germline values: CDR1 SGHRS, CDR2 YFSETQ. The CDR3 spans 16 residues. Trimming removed 3 bases from V and 7 bases from J, with 19 bases in between. The CDR3 is CASSSGVGNYGEKLFF. The CDR3 nucleotides read TGCGCCAGCAGCTCCGGTGTTGGAAATTATGGTGAAAAACTGTTTTTT.

This clonotype was recorded at least ten times. The chain carries TRBV20-1 and TRBJ1-5; D is uncertain. V was clipped by 6 bases and J by 8 bases, with 17 bases between them. The CDR3 totals 13 residues. The germline CDR1 and CDR2 sequences are DFQATT and SNEGSKA (reference sequence). The chain's CDR3 is CSAIETGVEPQHF. CDR3 sequence (DNA): TGCAGTGCCATAGAGACGGGAGTTGAGCCCCAGCATTTT.

The table lists this clonotype with a few counts. The rearrangement joins TRBV19 to TRBJ1-2; 8 bases fit TRBD1. CDR1 is LNHDA, CDR2 SQIVND, per germline (reference sequence). The CDR3 is 15 amino acids. V lost 5 bases, J lost 3 bases, and 8 bases stayed unmatched. CDR3 DNA: TGTGCCAGTAGTCCCCGACAGGGACAGGACTATGGCTACACCTTC. Protein: CASSPRQGQDYGYTF.

This clonotype was seen more than once but under ten times. The V gene is TRBV10-3, the J gene TRBJ2-7, with D uncertain. The ends were cut back, 10 bases at V and 2 bases at J, with 18 bases in the middle. CDR3 length: 14 residues. Germline CDR1 is ENHRY and CDR2 is SYGVKD. CDR3 DNA sequence: TGTGCCACCGGACCACTGGACGGAACCTACGAGCAGTACTTC. This encodes CATGPLDGTYEQYF.

This clonotype was seen many times. The chain couples TRBV5-1 to TRBJ1-1; tentatively, D is TRBD1 (6 bases). Germline values: CDR1 SGHRS, CDR2 YFSETQ. Trimming took off 5 bases at V and 4 bases at J, with 15 bases between the two ends. The CDR3 length is 14 residues. The CDR3 is CASSWGGGGTEAFF. DNA for the CDR3: TGCGCCAGCAGTTGGGGTGGGGGCGGCACTGAAGCTTTCTTT.

This clonotype was counted at least ten times. The rearrangement joins TRBV3-1 to TRBJ1-2, with D perhaps TRBD1 (5 bases). This CDR3 region has 13 residues. Trimming stripped 2 bases from V and 7 bases from J, with 11 bases between. CDR1 is LGHDT and CDR2 is YNNKEL in the germline V gene (reference sequence). CDR3 DNA sequence: TGTGCCAGCAGCCAAAGGTCTGGGGGTGGCTACACCTTC. Residues: CASSQRSGGGYTF.